The rows below give T cell receptor beta chains drawn from one sample of a study of type 1 regulatory T cells. TCRdb passed the reads through MiXCR, listing each CDR3 protein once. Here the sample spans about 42,000 distinct CDR3 sequences, 12% being singletons. What these receptors recognize is not known. The sample consisted of cultured non-Tr1 T cells, either the whole culture or a sorted T cell fraction (not recorded which). The receptors were gathered from a human donor in good health. The CDR3 runs from the conserved cysteine through the conserved F or W. Each record gives: V gene, D gene, CDR3 length, J gene, clone size, CDR3 DNA, CDR3 protein. The D gene is left open where the match is weak. A clone size is listed for some rows: how often the clone was seen (once, few, many), or a class if it is expanded.

v_gene: TRBV30
d_gene: .
len: 13
j_gene: TRBJ1-2
abundance: .
CDR3nt: TGTGCCTGGAAAGTGGACGGGGGAGGCGGCTACACCTTC
CDR3aa: CAWKVDGGGGYTF

v_gene: TRBV7-2
d_gene: TRBD1
len: 16
j_gene: TRBJ2-7
abundance: many
CDR3nt: TGTGCCAGCAGCGCTCAACCGGGACAGGGGACCTACGAGCAGTACTTC
CDR3aa: CASSAQPGQGTYEQYF

v_gene: TRBV15
d_gene: TRBD2
len: 16
j_gene: TRBJ2-4
abundance: many
CDR3nt: TGTGCCACCAGCCTGCGGGAGGGGAAAGCCAAAAACATTCAGTACTTC
CDR3aa: CATSLREGKAKNIQYF

v_gene: TRBV6-5
d_gene: .
len: 13
j_gene: TRBJ2-7
abundance: .
CDR3nt: TGTGCCAGCGGGGGGTTTCCCTCCTACGAGCAGTACTTC
CDR3aa: CASGGFPSYEQYF

v_gene: TRBV20-1
d_gene: .
len: 13
j_gene: TRBJ1-5
abundance: many
CDR3nt: TGCAGTGCTAGTAGTAATAGCAATCAGCCCCAGCATTTT
CDR3aa: CSASSNSNQPQHF

v_gene: TRBV6-2/TRBV6-3
d_gene: TRBD2
len: 18
j_gene: TRBJ2-3
abundance: .
CDR3nt: TGTGCCAGCAGTTACCCTCTCATGTCTAGCGGAAACACAGATACGCAGTATTTT
CDR3aa: CASSYPLMSSGNTDTQYF

v_gene: TRBV7-8
d_gene: .
len: 16
j_gene: TRBJ1-5
abundance: many
CDR3nt: TGTGCCAGCAGCAACAATCTGGTGCAGAGAAATCAGCCCCAGCATTTT
CDR3aa: CASSNNLVQRNQPQHF

v_gene: TRBV20-1
d_gene: TRBD1
len: 14
j_gene: TRBJ2-7
abundance: few
CDR3nt: TGCAGTGCTTTAGACAGGGGGCGGTCCTACGAGCAGTACTTC
CDR3aa: CSALDRGRSYEQYF

v_gene: TRBV6-1
d_gene: .
len: 12
j_gene: TRBJ1-2
abundance: many
CDR3nt: TGTGCCAGCAGTGTCGCGGGTGGGGGCTACACCTTC
CDR3aa: CASSVAGGGYTF

v_gene: TRBV20-1
d_gene: TRBD2
len: 13
j_gene: TRBJ2-1
abundance: .
CDR3nt: TGCAGCCTGGGACTAGCGGGAGGGTTTGAGCAGTTCTTC
CDR3aa: CSLGLAGGFEQFF

v_gene: TRBV6-1
d_gene: TRBD1
len: 14
j_gene: TRBJ2-3
abundance: many
CDR3nt: TGTGCCAGCAGTGGAACAGGGGGCCCAGATACGCAGTATTTT
CDR3aa: CASSGTGGPDTQYF

v_gene: TRBV20-1
d_gene: .
len: 14
j_gene: TRBJ2-1
abundance: many
CDR3nt: TGCAGTGCTAGAGATCCCCGGGAGAGAGTGGAGCAGTTCTTC
CDR3aa: CSARDPRERVEQFF

v_gene: TRBV20-1
d_gene: TRBD2
len: 12
j_gene: TRBJ2-7
abundance: few
CDR3nt: TGCAGTGCTAAGGGACTAGCCTACGAGCAGTACTTC
CDR3aa: CSAKGLAYEQYF

v_gene: TRBV6-2/TRBV6-3
d_gene: TRBD2
len: 16
j_gene: TRBJ2-7
abundance: .
CDR3nt: TGTGCCAGCAGCCCGAGACTAGCGGGAAGGTTCAATGAGGAGTACTTC
CDR3aa: CASSPRLAGRFNEEYF

v_gene: TRBV3-1
d_gene: TRBD1
len: 15
j_gene: TRBJ2-2
abundance: many
CDR3nt: TGTGCCAGCAGCCAGGTTACAGGGGGCCACGGGGAGCTGTTTTTT
CDR3aa: CASSQVTGGHGELFF

v_gene: TRBV18
d_gene: .
len: 14
j_gene: TRBJ2-5
abundance: many
CDR3nt: TGTGCCAGCTCACCCCGGTCTAGAGAAGAGACCCAGTACTTC
CDR3aa: CASSPRSREETQYF

v_gene: TRBV6-2/TRBV6-3
d_gene: .
len: 15
j_gene: TRBJ2-3
abundance: .
CDR3nt: TGTGCCAGCCGCACGGTCGGAGGGGGCACAGATACGCAGTATTTT
CDR3aa: CASRTVGGGTDTQYF

v_gene: TRBV29-1
d_gene: .
len: 11
j_gene: TRBJ2-3
abundance: many
CDR3nt: TGCAGCGTTCGAAGCACAGATACGCAGTATTTT
CDR3aa: CSVRSTDTQYF

v_gene: TRBV19
d_gene: TRBD2
len: 16
j_gene: TRBJ2-1
abundance: .
CDR3nt: TGTGCCAGTAGTCCCTGGAAGGGAGGGATCCAGTATGAGCAGTTCTTC
CDR3aa: CASSPWKGGIQYEQFF

v_gene: TRBV7-2
d_gene: TRBD1
len: 16
j_gene: TRBJ2-4
abundance: .
CDR3nt: TGTGCCAGCAGCTTTGCGGGACAGGGTGTACAAAACATTCAGTACTTC
CDR3aa: CASSFAGQGVQNIQYF

v_gene: TRBV5-1
d_gene: .
len: 15
j_gene: TRBJ1-1
abundance: many
CDR3nt: TGCGCCAGCAGCTTAACTGGGGTTATGAACACTGAAGCTTTCTTT
CDR3aa: CASSLTGVMNTEAFF

v_gene: TRBV7-2
d_gene: TRBD1
len: 16
j_gene: TRBJ1-1
abundance: few
CDR3nt: TGTGCCAGCAGCTCAAAGGGGGCGCGGGTGAACACTGAAGCTTTCTTT
CDR3aa: CASSSKGARVNTEAFF

v_gene: TRBV5-1
d_gene: TRBD1
len: 15
j_gene: TRBJ2-5
abundance: .
CDR3nt: TGCGCCAGCAGAAGACAGGGGGGCACCCGGGAGACCCAGTACTTC
CDR3aa: CASRRQGGTRETQYF

v_gene: TRBV27
d_gene: .
len: 15
j_gene: TRBJ1-6
abundance: many
CDR3nt: TGTGCCAGCAGTCCACTCCGGACGGGAAATTCACCCCTCCACTTT
CDR3aa: CASSPLRTGNSPLHF

v_gene: TRBV29-1
d_gene: .
len: 12
j_gene: TRBJ2-5
abundance: .
CDR3nt: TGCAGCGCAATTCGGAACCAAGAGACCCAGTACTTC
CDR3aa: CSAIRNQETQYF

v_gene: TRBV5-1
d_gene: .
len: 17
j_gene: TRBJ1-5
abundance: many
CDR3nt: TGCGCCAGCAGCCCGGCCGGGACTGACTATAGCAATCAGCCCCAGCATTTT
CDR3aa: CASSPAGTDYSNQPQHF

v_gene: TRBV6-1
d_gene: .
len: 15
j_gene: TRBJ1-4
abundance: .
CDR3nt: TGTGCCAGCAGCGTCGACAGGTTCACTAATGAAAAACTGTTTTTT
CDR3aa: CASSVDRFTNEKLFF

v_gene: TRBV29-1
d_gene: .
len: 13
j_gene: TRBJ2-7
abundance: many
CDR3nt: TGCAGCGTTCATTCCAGCCCGGCGGGCGAGCAGTACTTC
CDR3aa: CSVHSSPAGEQYF

v_gene: TRBV9
d_gene: TRBD1
len: 15
j_gene: TRBJ1-6
abundance: few
CDR3nt: TGTGCCAGCAGCGCCCAGGGGGACGGGGCGGGACCCCTCCACTTT
CDR3aa: CASSAQGDGAGPLHF

v_gene: TRBV6-5
d_gene: .
len: 19
j_gene: TRBJ2-1
abundance: many
CDR3nt: TGTGCCAGCAGTTACCCCACGGAGCTCCGGCGCCTCTCCTACAATGAGCAGTTCTTC
CDR3aa: CASSYPTELRRLSYNEQFF

v_gene: TRBV3-1
d_gene: TRBD1
len: 16
j_gene: TRBJ2-6
abundance: few
CDR3nt: TGTGCCAGCACTTTACAGGGGGCAGCTGGGGCCAACGTCCTGACTTTC
CDR3aa: CASTLQGAAGANVLTF

v_gene: TRBV7-2
d_gene: .
len: 14
j_gene: TRBJ2-1
abundance: .
CDR3nt: TGTGCCAGCAGCTTAGCATTAGGGGAACATGAGCAGTTCTTC
CDR3aa: CASSLALGEHEQFF

v_gene: TRBV7-2
d_gene: .
len: 15
j_gene: TRBJ2-3
abundance: .
CDR3nt: TGTGCCAGCAAATGGAGGACTCAGGACACAGATACGCAGTATTTT
CDR3aa: CASKWRTQDTDTQYF

v_gene: TRBV27
d_gene: .
len: 15
j_gene: TRBJ1-5
abundance: many
CDR3nt: TGTGCCAGCAGTTCGGGAGTCTATAGCAATCAGCCCCAGCATTTT
CDR3aa: CASSSGVYSNQPQHF

v_gene: TRBV12-3/TRBV12-4
d_gene: .
len: 14
j_gene: TRBJ2-1
abundance: many
CDR3nt: TGTGCCAGCAGGTCGACTTCCGCCTACAATGAGCAGTTCTTC
CDR3aa: CASRSTSAYNEQFF

v_gene: TRBV20-1
d_gene: TRBD1
len: 15
j_gene: TRBJ2-7
abundance: many
CDR3nt: TGCAGTGCTAGCCCTCCGGGACAGGGATCCTACGAGCAGTACTTC
CDR3aa: CSASPPGQGSYEQYF

v_gene: TRBV7-9
d_gene: .
len: 13
j_gene: TRBJ2-3
abundance: many
CDR3nt: TGTGCCAGCAGCCCAAAAGGGGGAGATACGCAGTATTTT
CDR3aa: CASSPKGGDTQYF

v_gene: TRBV13
d_gene: TRBD1
len: 13
j_gene: TRBJ2-2
abundance: many
CDR3nt: TGTGCCAGCAGCTTAACAGGGGCCGGGGAGCTGTTTTTT
CDR3aa: CASSLTGAGELFF

v_gene: TRBV6-1
d_gene: .
len: 13
j_gene: TRBJ2-4
abundance: many
CDR3nt: TGTGCAGTAGCCACCGGGGCCAAAAACATTCAGTACTTC
CDR3aa: CAVATGAKNIQYF

v_gene: TRBV20-1
d_gene: .
len: 16
j_gene: TRBJ2-6
abundance: .
CDR3nt: TGCAGTGCTAGAGATGGTTACGGGTCTGGGGCCAACGTCCTGACTTTC
CDR3aa: CSARDGYGSGANVLTF

v_gene: TRBV9
d_gene: .
len: 14
j_gene: TRBJ2-7
abundance: .
CDR3nt: TGTGCCAGCAGCCCCCGAGGGGGGCAATACGAGCAGTACTTC
CDR3aa: CASSPRGGQYEQYF

v_gene: TRBV20-1
d_gene: TRBD1
len: 13
j_gene: TRBJ2-5
abundance: many
CDR3nt: TGCAGTGCTAGTCCAGGGGGAAAGGAGACCCAGTACTTC
CDR3aa: CSASPGGKETQYF

v_gene: TRBV20-1
d_gene: TRBD2
len: 14
j_gene: TRBJ2-7
abundance: many
CDR3nt: TGCAGTGCTAGAGTGGGAGCGGGGGCCGGGGAGCAGTACTTC
CDR3aa: CSARVGAGAGEQYF

v_gene: TRBV18
d_gene: TRBD1
len: 17
j_gene: TRBJ1-5
abundance: .
CDR3nt: TGTGCCAGCTCACCAAAAGACAGGGGGCTCGGGAGTCAGCCCCAGCATTTT
CDR3aa: CASSPKDRGLGSQPQHF

v_gene: TRBV2
d_gene: TRBD2
len: 13
j_gene: TRBJ2-1
abundance: few
CDR3nt: TGTGCCAGCACCAGCGGGAGGGTAAATGAGCAGTTCTTC
CDR3aa: CASTSGRVNEQFF

v_gene: TRBV11-1
d_gene: .
len: 14
j_gene: TRBJ2-1
abundance: .
CDR3nt: TGTGCCAGCAGCAAACGACACGACTACAATGAGCAGTTCTTC
CDR3aa: CASSKRHDYNEQFF

v_gene: TRBV2
d_gene: .
len: 15
j_gene: TRBJ2-1
abundance: many
CDR3nt: TGTGCCAGCGGCTCTCTTGGCAGACAGTACAATGAGCAGTTCTTC
CDR3aa: CASGSLGRQYNEQFF

v_gene: TRBV6-2/TRBV6-3
d_gene: .
len: 14
j_gene: TRBJ2-2
abundance: many
CDR3nt: TGTGCCAGCAGATCTGGGCCAATTTACGGGGAGCTGTTTTTT
CDR3aa: CASRSGPIYGELFF

v_gene: TRBV20-1
d_gene: TRBD1
len: 13
j_gene: TRBJ1-2
abundance: many
CDR3nt: TGCAGTGCGATGACAGGGGCGGGGTATGGCTACACCTTC
CDR3aa: CSAMTGAGYGYTF

v_gene: TRBV5-1
d_gene: .
len: 14
j_gene: TRBJ2-3
abundance: many
CDR3nt: TGCGCCAGCAGCCGCGGGACCCCCCTAGATACGCAGTATTTT
CDR3aa: CASSRGTPLDTQYF

v_gene: TRBV5-1
d_gene: TRBD2
len: 16
j_gene: TRBJ2-3
abundance: .
CDR3nt: TGCGCCAGCAGCTTGGTGGCGGGAGTGAGGGCAGATACGCAGTATTTT
CDR3aa: CASSLVAGVRADTQYF